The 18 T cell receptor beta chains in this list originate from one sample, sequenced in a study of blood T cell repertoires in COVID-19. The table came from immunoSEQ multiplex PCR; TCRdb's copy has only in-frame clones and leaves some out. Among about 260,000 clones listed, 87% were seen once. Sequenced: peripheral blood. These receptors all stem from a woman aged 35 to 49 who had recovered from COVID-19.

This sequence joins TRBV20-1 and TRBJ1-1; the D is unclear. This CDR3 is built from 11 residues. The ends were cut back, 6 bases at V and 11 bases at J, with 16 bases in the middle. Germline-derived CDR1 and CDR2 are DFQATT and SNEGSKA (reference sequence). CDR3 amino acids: CSAPQISGAFF. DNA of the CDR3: TGCAGTGCCCCTCAAATATCGGGGGCTTTCTTT.

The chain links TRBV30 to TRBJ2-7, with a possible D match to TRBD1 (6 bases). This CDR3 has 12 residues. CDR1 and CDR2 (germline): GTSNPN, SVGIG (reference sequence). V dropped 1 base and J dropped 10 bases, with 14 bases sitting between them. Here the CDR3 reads CAWSAGLRGQYF. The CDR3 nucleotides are TGTGCCTGGAGTGCTGGACTCAGGGGACAGTACTTC. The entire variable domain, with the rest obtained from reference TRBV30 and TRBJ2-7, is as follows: SQTIHQWPATLVQPVGSPLSLECTVEGTSNPNLYWYRQAAGRGLQLLFYSVGIGQISSEVPQNLSASRPQDRQFILSSKKLLLSDSGFYLCAWSAGLRGQYFGPGTRLTVT.

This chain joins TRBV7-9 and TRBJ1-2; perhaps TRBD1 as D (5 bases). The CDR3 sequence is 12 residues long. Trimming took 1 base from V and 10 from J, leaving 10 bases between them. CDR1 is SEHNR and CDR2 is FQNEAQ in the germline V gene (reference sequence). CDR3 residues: CASSLGGRVYTF. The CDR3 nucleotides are TGTGCCAGCAGCTTAGGAGGCAGGGTCTACACCTTC.

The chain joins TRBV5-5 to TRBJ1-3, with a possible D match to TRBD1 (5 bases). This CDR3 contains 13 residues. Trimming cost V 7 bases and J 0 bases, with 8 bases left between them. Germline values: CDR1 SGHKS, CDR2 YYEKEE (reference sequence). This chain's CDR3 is CASARDSGNTIYF. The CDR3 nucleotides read TGTGCCAGCGCCAGGGACTCTGGAAACACCATATATTTT.

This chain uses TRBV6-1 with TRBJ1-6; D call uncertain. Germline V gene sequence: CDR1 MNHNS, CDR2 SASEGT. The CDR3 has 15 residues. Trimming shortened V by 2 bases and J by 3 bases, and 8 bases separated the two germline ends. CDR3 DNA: TGTGCCAGCAGTGAACGGCGGATCTATAATTCACCCCTCCACTTT. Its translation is CASSERRIYNSPLHF.

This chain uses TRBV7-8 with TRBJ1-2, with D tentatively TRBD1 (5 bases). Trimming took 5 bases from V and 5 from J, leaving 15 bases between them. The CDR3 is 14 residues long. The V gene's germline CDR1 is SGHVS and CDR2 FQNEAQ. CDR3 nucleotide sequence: TGTGCCAGCAGCCCGAACCCAGGGCTTTATGGCTACACCTTC. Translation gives CASSPNPGLYGYTF.

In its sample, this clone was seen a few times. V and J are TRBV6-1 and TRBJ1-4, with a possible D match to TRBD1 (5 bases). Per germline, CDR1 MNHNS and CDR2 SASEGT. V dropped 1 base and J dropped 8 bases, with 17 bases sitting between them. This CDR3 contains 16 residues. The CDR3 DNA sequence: TGTGCCAGCAGTGAAGGTGGGGCTGGAGAAGGAGAAAAACTGTTTTTT. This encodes CASSEGGAGEGEKLFF.

The CDR3 loop is CASRWDISGNTIYF. The CDR3 DNA is TGTGCCAGCAGGTGGGACATCTCTGGAAACACCATATATTTT. The rearrangement joins TRBV6-5 to TRBJ1-3; D possibly corresponds to TRBD1 (6 bases). The CDR3 runs 14 residues. The ends were cut back, 6 bases at V and 0 bases at J, with 9 bases in the middle. Germline values: CDR1 MNHEY, CDR2 SVGAGI.

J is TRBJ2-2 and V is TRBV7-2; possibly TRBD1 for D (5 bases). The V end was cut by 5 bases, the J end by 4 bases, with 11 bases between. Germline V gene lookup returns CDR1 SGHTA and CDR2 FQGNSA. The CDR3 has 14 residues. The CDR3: CASSILTGTGELFF. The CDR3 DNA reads TGTGCCAGCAGCATCCTAACAGGCACCGGGGAGCTGTTTTTT.

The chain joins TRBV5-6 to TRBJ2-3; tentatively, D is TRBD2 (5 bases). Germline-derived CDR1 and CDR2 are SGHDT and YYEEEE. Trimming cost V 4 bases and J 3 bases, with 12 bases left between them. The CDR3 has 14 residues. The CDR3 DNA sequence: TGTGCCAGCAGCCCACCGGGATTGACAGATACGCAGTATTTT. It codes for CASSPPGLTDTQYF.

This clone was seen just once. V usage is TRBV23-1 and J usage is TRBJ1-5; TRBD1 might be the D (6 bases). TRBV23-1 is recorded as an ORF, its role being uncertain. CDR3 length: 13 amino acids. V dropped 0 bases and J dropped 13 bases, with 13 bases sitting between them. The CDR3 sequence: CASSQSSQQGQHF. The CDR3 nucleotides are TGCGCCAGCAGTCAATCCTCCCAGCAGGGGCAGCATTTT.

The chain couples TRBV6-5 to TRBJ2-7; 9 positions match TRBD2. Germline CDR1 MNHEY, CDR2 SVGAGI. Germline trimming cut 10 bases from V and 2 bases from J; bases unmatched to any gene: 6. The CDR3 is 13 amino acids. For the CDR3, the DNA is TGTGCCACGGCGGGAGGGGATGCCTACGAGCAGTACTTC. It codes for CATAGGDAYEQYF.

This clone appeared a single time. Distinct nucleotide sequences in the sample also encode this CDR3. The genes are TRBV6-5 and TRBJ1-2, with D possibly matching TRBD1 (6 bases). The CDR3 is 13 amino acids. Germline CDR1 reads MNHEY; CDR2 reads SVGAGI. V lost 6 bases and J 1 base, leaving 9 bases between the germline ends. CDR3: CASSPDSNYGYTF. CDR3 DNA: TGTGCCAGCAGCCCGGACAGTAACTATGGCTACACCTTC.

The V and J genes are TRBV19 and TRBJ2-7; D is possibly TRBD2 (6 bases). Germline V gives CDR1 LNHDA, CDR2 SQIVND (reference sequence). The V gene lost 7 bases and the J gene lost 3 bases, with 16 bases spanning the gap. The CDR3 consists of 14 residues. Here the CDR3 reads CASIAAGRHYEQYF. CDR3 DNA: TGTGCCAGTATAGCGGCAGGACGCCACTACGAGCAGTACTTC.

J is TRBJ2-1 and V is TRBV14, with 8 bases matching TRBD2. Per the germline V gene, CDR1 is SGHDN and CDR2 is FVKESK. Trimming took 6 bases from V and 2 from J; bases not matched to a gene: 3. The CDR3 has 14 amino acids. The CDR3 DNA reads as TGTGCCAGCAGACGGGGGGGGACCTACAATGAGCAGTTCTTC. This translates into CASRRGGTYNEQFF. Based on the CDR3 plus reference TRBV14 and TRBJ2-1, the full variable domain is EAGVTQFPSHSVIEKGQTVTLRCDPISGHDNLYWYRRVMGKEIKFLLHFVKESKQDESGMPNNRFLAERTGGTYSTLKVQPAELEDSGVYFCASRRGGTYNEQFFGPGTRLTVL.

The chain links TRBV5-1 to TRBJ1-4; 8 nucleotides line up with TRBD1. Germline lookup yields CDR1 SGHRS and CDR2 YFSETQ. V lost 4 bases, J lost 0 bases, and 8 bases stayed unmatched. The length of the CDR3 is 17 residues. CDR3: CASSPPGTGATNEKLFF. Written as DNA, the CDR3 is TGCGCCAGCAGCCCGCCCGGGACAGGTGCAACTAATGAAAAACTGTTTTTT.

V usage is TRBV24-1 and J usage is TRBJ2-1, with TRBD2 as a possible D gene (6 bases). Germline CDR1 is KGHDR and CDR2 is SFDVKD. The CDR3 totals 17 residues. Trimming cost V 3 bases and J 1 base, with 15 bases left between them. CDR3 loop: CATSDPRKGGSYNEQFF. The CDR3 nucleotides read TGTGCCACCAGTGATCCCCGCAAGGGAGGATCCTACAATGAGCAGTTCTTC.

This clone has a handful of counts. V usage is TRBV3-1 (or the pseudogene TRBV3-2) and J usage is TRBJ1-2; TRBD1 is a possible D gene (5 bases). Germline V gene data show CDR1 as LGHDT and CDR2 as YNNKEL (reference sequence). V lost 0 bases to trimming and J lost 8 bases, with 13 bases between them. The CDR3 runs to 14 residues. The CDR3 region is CASSQEGSGLGYTF. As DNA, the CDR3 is TGTGCCAGCAGCCAAGAAGGTTCAGGGCTCGGCTACACCTTC.